What follows describes a single TCR beta chain. This sample is drawn from a study of monozygotic twins with inflammatory bowel disease. CDR3 length: 15 amino acids. CDR1 is MNHNS and CDR2 is SASEGT in the germline V gene. TCRdb re-analyzed the 5' RACE reads; it lists each CDR3 protein once, without DNA. Seen in this sample are 350,000 to 500,000 distinct CDR3 sequences; the ten most common clones hold approximately 2.4%. The sequence was obtained from a human donor with ulcerative colitis or Crohn's disease, or a healthy co-twin of an affected twin (not recorded which). The sequenced sample consisted of blood. V usage is TRBV6-1 and J usage is TRBJ1-2; TCRdb picks TRBD1, but there is no DNA to check that call. CDR3 protein: CASNLQGANHYGYTF.